One T cell receptor (beta chain) is described in this entry. Antigen specificity is unknown. The data belong to a study of PD-L1 blockade in urothelial cancer. On the study more broadly: Prior chemotherapy regimens per patient numbered 0 to 3.

Study-level findings and limits: Expansion of tumor-associated blood clones at 3 weeks was greater in durable-benefit patients.

The sample's time point: pretreatment peripheral blood. There were between 1 and 8 samples from each patient, taken pretreatment and on-treatment. The table came from immunoSEQ multiplex PCR; TCRdb's copy has only in-frame clones and leaves some out. The table lists about 50,000 clones, around 72% of them singletons. The sequenced sample was PBMCs, obtained around atezolizumab (anti-PD-L1) treatment. This TCR derives from a man between 70 and 80 years old with urothelial cancer.

Here the CDR3 reads CAISPVGVNGYTF. In DNA, the CDR3 is TGTGCCATCAGTCCTGTAGGGGTCAATGGCTACACCTTC. This chain connects TRBV10-3 to TRBJ1-2; perhaps TRBD1 as D (5 bases). Germline CDR1 ENHRY, CDR2 SYGVKD. This CDR3 has 13 residues. V was cut by 5 bases and J by 6 bases, with 13 bases left in between.